The 32 T cell receptor beta chains in this list originate from one sample, sequenced in a study of early T cells in non-severe SARS-CoV-2 infection. TCRdb analysed the 5' RACE reads with MiXCR anew, one entry per CDR3 protein. The sample contains about 83,000 distinct CDR3 sequences, 11% to 15% of which appear only once. The sequenced material came from whole blood. The receptors here all came from an adult who was a healthcare worker with PCR-confirmed SARS-CoV-2 infection or an uninfected control (not recorded which).

Here the CDR3 reads CASSNGIEQYF. The CDR3 coding sequence is TGCGCCAGCAGTAACGGGATCGAGCAGTACTTC. The rearrangement joins TRBV10-1 to TRBJ2-7; TRBD2 might be the D (5 bases). The germline gives CDR1 WNHNN, CDR2 SYGVQD (reference sequence). The CDR3 runs to 11 residues. With 5 bases removed from V and 6 bases from J, the gap between germline ends came to 8 bases.

This clonotype turned up a few times. This sequence joins TRBV4-1 and TRBJ1-2; 7 bases map to TRBD1. The CDR3 runs to 15 residues. With V trimmed by 3 bases and J by 8 bases, 12 bases remained unmatched. In germline, CDR1 is MGHRA, CDR2 YSYEKL. CDR3 sequence (DNA): TGCGCCAGCAGCCACGTGGGGCAGGGGGTTAGCGGCTACACCTTC. Translation: CASSHVGQGVSGYTF.

This clonotype was found many times. This chain links TRBV5-6 with TRBJ2-7; weak D call: TRBD1 (5 bases). V lost 2 bases and J 4 bases, leaving 19 bases between the germline ends. Germline V gene lookup returns CDR1 SGHDT and CDR2 YYEEEE. The length of the CDR3 is 16 residues. The CDR3 sequence is CASSFKAQGALYEQYF. The CDR3 DNA reads TGTGCCAGCAGCTTTAAGGCGCAGGGCGCGTTATACGAGCAGTACTTC.

This clonotype was recorded many times. V gene TRBV20-1 combines with J gene TRBJ1-2, with 9 bases fitting TRBD1. The germline gives CDR1 DFQATT, CDR2 SNEGSKA (reference sequence). The ends lost 1 base at V and 10 bases at J; junction bases unmatched: 10. This CDR3 region has 14 residues. The CDR3 spells CSARAPGQGLHYTF. The CDR3 DNA follows: TGCAGTGCTAGAGCTCCGGGACAGGGTCTCCACTACACCTTC.

The rearrangement uses TRBV27 and TRBJ1-6; no clear D. Trimming cost V 6 bases and J 10 bases, with 16 bases left between them. The germline gives CDR1 MNHEY, CDR2 SMNVEV (reference sequence). CDR3 length equals 14 residues. DNA of the CDR3: TGTGCCAGCAGGCACGGATTTATAATCTCACCCCTCCACTTT. Its translation: CASRHGFIISPLHF.

The table lists this clonotype with many counts. The chain combines TRBV3-1 with TRBJ1-2; no clear D. Germline CDR1 reads LGHDT; CDR2 reads YNNKEL (reference sequence). V lost 1 base, J lost 5 bases, and 17 bases lay in between. The CDR3 covers 16 residues. CDR3 sequence (DNA): TGTGCCAGCAGCCAAGTTCTCGGCGGCAGTCGATATGGCTACACCTTC. Translated, it gives CASSQVLGGSRYGYTF.

On this clonotype: A much larger clone differs from this one at a single base, so this may be a read error. V is TRBV7-9 and J is TRBJ2-3; TRBD1 aligns across 11 bases. This CDR3 contains 16 residues. Germline V gene sequence: CDR1 SEHNR, CDR2 FQNEAQ (reference sequence). The CDR3 sequence: CTSSLDRGRGTDTQYF. The CDR3 nucleotides are TGTACCAGCAGCTTGGACAGGGGGCGCGGCACAGATACGCAGTATTTT. Looking up the rest from reference TRBV7-9 and TRBJ2-3 gives the full variable domain: DTGVSQNPRHKITKRGQNVTFRCDPISEHNRLYWYRQTLGQGPEFLTYFQNEAQLEKSRLLSDRFSAERPKGSFSTLEIQRTEQGDSAMYLCTSSLDRGRGTDTQYFGPGTRLTVL.

The chain is built from TRBV19 and TRBJ2-7; 10 bases line up with TRBD1. After removal of 5 bases from V and 1 base from J, the junction contained 5 bases not matched to a gene. CDR1 and CDR2 from the germline V gene are LNHDA and SQIVND (reference sequence). This CDR3 has 15 amino acids. As DNA, the CDR3 is TGTGCCAGTAGTCCGGGACAGGGGACTTCCTACGAGCAGTACTTC. Residues: CASSPGQGTSYEQYF.

V gene TRBV10-3 combines with J gene TRBJ2-7; 12 nucleotides match TRBD2. This CDR3 comprises 14 residues. Looked up from germline, CDR1 is ENHRY and CDR2 is SYGVKD. The V segment lost 6 bases and the J segment 5 bases; nucleotides outside the gene matches: 5. In nucleotides, the CDR3 is TGTGCCATCAGCCCTAGCGGGAGGGACCACGAGCAGTACTTC. It translates to CAISPSGRDHEQYF.

This clonotype was seen a few times. V gene TRBV18 combines with J gene TRBJ2-7; D is tentatively TRBD1 or TRBD2 (5 bases each). This CDR3 has 14 residues. Germline V CDR1 and CDR2: KGHSH, LQKENI. The V gene lost 5 bases and the J gene lost 0 bases, with 11 bases spanning the gap. CDR3 sequence reads: CASSGARGSYEQYF. The CDR3 coding sequence is TGTGCCAGCTCAGGGGCGAGGGGCTCCTACGAGCAGTACTTC.

J is TRBJ2-7 and V is TRBV5-4; 8 nucleotides align to TRBD2. V gave up 4 bases and J gave up 4 bases; unmatched junction bases: 13. The CDR3 totals 16 residues. The germline V gene encodes CDR1 SGHNT and CDR2 YYREEE (reference sequence). In DNA, the CDR3 is TGTGCCAGCAGCAGCTTCCACACCGGGGGGGGGTACGAGCAGTACTTC. Encoded protein: CASSSFHTGGGYEQYF.

CDR3: CSASPGGYEQYF. CDR3 in DNA: TGCAGTGCTTCCCCGGGGGGTTACGAGCAGTACTTC. J is TRBJ2-7 and V is TRBV20-1, with 7 bases that match TRBD2. The CDR3 length is 12 residues. CDR1 and CDR2 from the germline V gene are DFQATT and SNEGSKA (reference sequence). Trimming took 5 bases from V and 4 from J; bases not matched to a gene: 5.

This chain links TRBV30 with TRBJ1-2; 9 bases agree with TRBD1. There are 15 residues in the CDR3. V shed 2 bases, J shed 4 bases, and the junction held 8 bases outside the gene matches. Germline CDR1 and CDR2: GTSNPN and SVGIG (reference sequence). CDR3 sequence: CAWSMWTGDAYGYTF. CDR3 in DNA: TGTGCCTGGAGTATGTGGACAGGGGACGCCTATGGCTACACCTTC. Filled out from reference TRBV30 and TRBJ1-2, the complete variable domain reads SQTIHQWPATLVQPVGSPLSLECTVEGTSNPNLYWYRQAAGRGLQLLFYSVGIGQISSEVPQNLSASRPQDRQFILSSKKLLLSDSGFYLCAWSMWTGDAYGYTFGSGTRLTVV.

At least ten counts were recorded for this clonotype. The genes are TRBV11-1 and TRBJ1-1; weak D call: TRBD1 (6 bases). CDR3 length equals 16 residues. Germline lookup yields CDR1 SGHAT and CDR2 FQDESV (reference sequence). Trimming shortened V by 3 bases and J by 0 bases, and 14 bases separated the two germline ends. CDR3: CASSFGQSVLNTEAFF. CDR3 coding DNA: TGTGCCAGCAGCTTCGGACAGAGCGTGCTGAACACTGAAGCTTTCTTT.

This clonotype was counted a few times. The CDR3 bases are TGCAGCGTTGACAGGCCCCTAACCAACACAGATACGCAGTATTTT. Its protein is CSVDRPLTNTDTQYF. The gene calls are TRBV29-1 and TRBJ2-3; D is unresolved. V was shortened by 3 bases and J by 2 bases, with 15 bases between the two germline ends. This CDR3 is 15 amino acids long. The germline V gene encodes CDR1 SQVTM and CDR2 ANQGSEA.

The CDR3 protein is CASSIDPAGLVNNEQFF. CDR3 sequence (DNA): TGTGCCAGTAGTATAGATCCCGCGGGACTAGTGAACAATGAGCAGTTCTTC. V usage is TRBV19 and J usage is TRBJ2-1; 8 bases align to TRBD2. J lost 5 bases, V lost 0 bases, and 9 bases had no gene match. In germline, CDR1 is LNHDA, CDR2 SQIVND (reference sequence). The length of the CDR3 is 17 residues.

At least ten counts were recorded for this clonotype. The chain has TRBV9 and TRBJ2-3; 8 bases agree with TRBD2. The J segment lost 2 bases and the V segment lost 2 bases, leaving 10 bases of the junction unmatched. Germline V gene data show CDR1 as SGDLS and CDR2 as YYNGEE. The CDR3 runs 17 residues. The CDR3 loop reads CASSVNPLAEYTDTQYF. The CDR3 DNA is TGTGCCAGCAGCGTCAACCCACTAGCGGAGTACACAGATACGCAGTATTTT.

The chain has TRBV6-5 and TRBJ1-2; TRBD1 aligns across 8 bases. The CDR3 is made up of 14 amino acids. The germline CDR1 and CDR2 sequences are MNHEY and SVGAGI. V lost 6 bases, J lost 7 bases, and 10 bases stayed unmatched. CDR3 region: CASSPGTGRGGYTF. The CDR3, as DNA: TGTGCCAGCAGCCCAGGGACAGGACGAGGTGGCTACACCTTC.

In its sample, this clonotype was seen many times. The chain carries TRBV28 and TRBJ2-3; D ambiguous. V was trimmed by 6 bases and J by 10 bases, leaving 20 bases between them. This CDR3 contains 14 residues. Per the germline V gene, CDR1 is MDHEN and CDR2 is SYDVKM. The CDR3 loop reads CASSPGRKTHPQYF. The DNA for the CDR3 is TGTGCCAGCAGCCCTGGGCGGAAGACCCATCCGCAGTATTTT.

V usage is TRBV21-1 and J usage is TRBJ1-5; TRBD1, the table's D call, was not compared with the DNA. TRBV21-1 is classified as a pseudogene. The length of the CDR3 is 14 residues. The CDR3 loop reads CASSKDPGNQPQHF. CDR3 nucleotide sequence: TGTGCCAGCAGCAAAGACCCGGGCAATCAGCCCCAGCATTTT.

This clonotype was detected ten times or more. The rearrangement uses TRBV6-6 and TRBJ1-2, with D maybe TRBD1 (6 bases). Germline V CDR1 and CDR2: MNHNY, SVGAGI (reference sequence). V shed 0 bases and J shed 4 bases, with 18 bases lying between them. CDR3 length equals 17 residues. The CDR3 reads CASSYSMGGGGGYGYTF. The CDR3 DNA sequence: TGTGCCAGCAGTTACTCGATGGGCGGAGGGGGAGGCTATGGCTACACCTTC.

The rearrangement links TRBV10-3 to TRBJ2-7, with 10 bases lining up with TRBD2. V dropped 4 bases and J dropped 1; count of bases not matched to a gene: 7. The germline gives CDR1 ENHRY, CDR2 SYGVKD. The CDR3 loop spans 16 amino acids. The DNA of the CDR3 is TGTGCCATCAGTGGGGCCGGGACTAGCGAATCCTACGAGCAGTACTTC. Residues: CAISGAGTSESYEQYF.

Ten or more counts support this clonotype. V gene TRBV29-1 combines with J gene TRBJ2-7, with 10 positions matching TRBD1. The germline CDR1 and CDR2 sequences are SQVTM and ANQGSEA. After removal of 2 bases from V and 3 bases from J, the junction contained 7 bases not matched to a gene. The CDR3 is 15 residues long. The CDR3 protein is CSVELRQGAFYEQYF. The DNA for the CDR3 is TGCAGCGTTGAACTCCGACAGGGGGCATTCTACGAGCAGTACTTC.

This clonotype was recorded many times. The chain carries TRBV6-5 and TRBJ2-1, with TRBD2 identical over 11 bases. Unmatched junction bases numbered 14, after V lost 4 bases and J lost 9 bases. CDR3 size: 17 residues. Germline CDR1 reads MNHEY; CDR2 reads SVGAGI. The CDR3, as DNA: TGTGCCAGCAGTTCCTCCGCCTTGGGACTAGCGGTTTCTGAGCAGTTCTTC. Translated: CASSSSALGLAVSEQFF.

In this sample, this clonotype turned up many times. J is TRBJ2-7 and V is TRBV6-1; D possibly matches TRBD1 or TRBD2 (5 bases each). The germline V and J ends were trimmed by 8 bases and 2 bases, with 19 bases remaining between them. The CDR3 contains 15 residues. Germline lookup yields CDR1 MNHNS and CDR2 SASEGT. For the CDR3, the DNA is TGTGCCAGCGGGAGACAGTCCCCATACCCCTACGAGCAGTACTTC. Protein sequence: CASGRQSPYPYEQYF.

This clonotype has more than one count but fewer than ten. The rearrangement joins TRBV29-1 to TRBJ2-7; 7 bases fit TRBD1. This CDR3 contains 13 residues. V shed 7 bases, J shed 6 bases, and the junction held 12 bases outside the gene matches. Germline V CDR1 and CDR2: SQVTM, ANQGSEA. CDR3 protein: CSAAGTDNFEQYF. The CDR3 DNA follows: TGCAGCGCGGCCGGGACAGACAACTTCGAGCAGTACTTC.

Only a few counts were recorded for this clonotype. The chain links TRBV6-5 to TRBJ1-2, with 7 bases aligning to TRBD1. The germline V gene has CDR1 MNHEY and CDR2 SVGAGI. V gave up 4 bases and J gave up 4 bases; unmatched junction bases: 12. The CDR3 is 16 residues long. Written as DNA, the CDR3 is TGTGCCAGCAGTTCGAACAGGGGCAAGGTTCTCTATGGCTACACCTTC. It specifies CASSSNRGKVLYGYTF.

This clonotype was picked up many times. The gene calls are TRBV30 and TRBJ2-7; D is ambiguous. The germline gives CDR1 GTSNPN, CDR2 SVGIG (reference sequence). The CDR3 contains 13 residues. Trimming removed 3 bases at V and 3 bases at J, with 12 bases between. CDR3 in DNA: TGTGCCTGGAGCCCCACGAGTCACTACGAGCAGTACTTC. It is translated as CAWSPTSHYEQYF.

This chain links TRBV7-2 with TRBJ2-1; D uncertain. Trimming stripped 1 base from V and 6 bases from J, with 10 bases between. CDR1 is SGHTA and CDR2 is FQGNSA in the germline V gene. The CDR3 spans 14 residues. CDR3 sequence (DNA): TGTGCCAGCAGCTTAGAGTATAGTCGCAATGAGCAGTTCTTC. It codes for CASSLEYSRNEQFF.

The V and J genes are TRBV10-1 and TRBJ2-1; 7 bases line up with TRBD2. Germline V gives CDR1 WNHNN, CDR2 SYGVQD (reference sequence). CDR3 length: 15 amino acids. Unmatched junction bases numbered 9, after V lost 4 bases and J lost 6 bases. CDR3 residues: CASSGSSAGVNEQFF. CDR3 nucleotide sequence: TGCGCCAGCAGTGGATCGTCTGCGGGAGTCAATGAGCAGTTCTTC.

This clonotype was detected a few times. The J gene is TRBJ1-2, the V gene TRBV7-8, with TRBD1 matching over 12 bases. The CDR3 is made up of 16 amino acids. V was clipped by 1 base and J by 5 bases; unmatched bases: 5. Per germline, CDR1 SGHVS and CDR2 FQNEAQ. For the CDR3, the DNA is TGTGCCAGCAGCTTAGTACCGGGACAGGGGGCGTATGGCTACACCTTC. Translation gives CASSLVPGQGAYGYTF.

This clonotype was recorded at least ten times. This chain uses TRBV7-9 with TRBJ2-1; D unclear. The CDR3 loop spans 13 amino acids. The V end was cut by 1 base, the J end by 4 bases, with 5 bases between. In germline, CDR1 is SEHNR, CDR2 FQNEAQ (reference sequence). For the CDR3, the DNA is TGTGCCAGCAGCTTAGGAGATTACAATGAGCAGTTCTTC. Translation gives CASSLGDYNEQFF.